This T cell receptor beta chain derives from a study of T cell responses to AZD1222 COVID-19 vaccine. Method: immunoSEQ multiplex PCR; TCRdb's copy keeps in-frame clones and lacks some. This table has approximately 73,000 clones, about 84% appearing once. Points on this clone: What it recognizes is unknown.

V was clipped by 4 bases and J by 3 bases; unmatched bases: 7. CDR3 length: 15 amino acids. Germline V CDR1 and CDR2: SGHAT, FQNNGV. Study-wide points: Females made up more of the donors, who were largely white British, and clonal diversity may have come out too low.

The input for sequencing was peripheral blood, taken on day 0 of AZD1222 vaccination. The V gene is TRBV11-2, the J gene TRBJ1-1; 8 positions match TRBD1. This sequence originates from an adult in good health. The CDR3 nucleotides read TGTGCCAGCAGCTCCAGGGGGCTATTGTACACTGAAGCTTTCTTT. Amino acids: CASSSRGLLYTEAFF.